These 16 T cell receptor beta chains came from one sample sequenced in a study of cytomegalovirus exposure and HLA in healthy donors. 13 Jbeta primers and 60 Vbeta primers were used for the PCR. Clones were read by immunoSEQ multiplex PCR, and TCRdb kept only the in-frame ones, dropping some. The profile shows about 150,000 clones, 76% of them singletons. Source material: PBMCs. Receptors originate from a man aged 35 to 55 in good health and CMV-seronegative.

The rearrangement joins TRBV5-1 to TRBJ2-5, with 8 bases fitting TRBD1. The V gene's germline CDR1 is SGHRS and CDR2 YFSETQ. Trimming removed 4 bases from V and 2 bases from J; junction bases left unmatched: 10. The CDR3 is 16 amino acids. The CDR3 reads CASSPGIGTGQETQYF. DNA of the CDR3: TGCGCCAGCAGCCCCGGAATAGGGACAGGTCAAGAGACCCAGTACTTC.

Comment on this clone: It may be a read error: a sequence one base away is much more abundant. The chain couples TRBV9 to TRBJ1-1, with a weak D call TRBD1 (5 bases). The CDR3 spans 13 residues. Trimming removed 6 bases from V and 1 base from J, with 10 bases in between. Germline-derived CDR1 and CDR2 are SGDLS and YYNGEE. The CDR3 bases are TGTGCCAGCACCCGGGGGGGGAACACTGAAGCTTTCTTT. The encoded protein is CASTRGGNTEAFF.

This clone was observed a handful of times. The rearrangement uses TRBV15 and TRBJ2-3; D is possibly TRBD1 (5 bases). CDR1 LNHNV and CDR2 YYDKDF come from the germline V gene (reference sequence). Deletions cut 1 base from V and 6 bases from J, with 11 bases between. This CDR3 spans 14 amino acids. The DNA of the CDR3 is TGTGCCACCAGCAGAGGAACAGGTGGGGATACGCAGTATTTT. Translating it yields CATSRGTGGDTQYF.

This chain uses TRBV27 with TRBJ2-7; 7 nucleotides agree with TRBD1. Germline lookup yields CDR1 MNHEY and CDR2 SMNVEV (reference sequence). The ends lost 3 bases at V and 5 bases at J; junction bases unmatched: 4. There are 13 residues in the CDR3. Here the CDR3 reads CASSFGTAHEQYF. The CDR3 DNA sequence: TGTGCCAGCAGTTTTGGGACAGCACACGAGCAGTACTTC.

The chain recombines TRBV14 with TRBJ2-3; 7 bases align to TRBD2. J was trimmed by 4 bases and V by 2 bases; bases with no gene match: 9. The germline V gene has CDR1 SGHDN and CDR2 FVKESK. CDR3 length: 16 residues. The CDR3, as DNA: TGTGCCAGCAGCCAATACGGAACTAGCGTTTCAGATACGCAGTATTTT. This translates into CASSQYGTSVSDTQYF.

This clone appeared a few times. The chain joins TRBV10-3 to TRBJ1-1; D might be TRBD1 (5 bases). CDR3 length equals 13 residues. CDR1 and CDR2 (germline): ENHRY, SYGVKD. Trimming took off 7 bases at V and 2 bases at J, with 11 bases between the two ends. The CDR3 coding sequence is TGTGCCATCACTAAGACAGACAACACTGAAGCTTTCTTT. Translation: CAITKTDNTEAFF.

The chain employs TRBV6-5 and TRBJ1-4; D is unclear. CDR1 is MNHEY and CDR2 is SVGAGI in the germline V gene. The CDR3 contains 15 residues. Trimming removed 0 bases from V and 0 bases from J, with 5 bases in between. CDR3 sequence reads: CASSYSLTTNEKLFF. CDR3 DNA: TGTGCCAGCAGTTACTCGTTAACAACTAATGAAAAACTGTTTTTT.

The genes are TRBV7-3 and TRBJ1-3, with TRBD1 matching 7 bases. Germline CDR1 and CDR2: SGHTA and FQGTGA. V lost 4 bases, J lost 4 bases, and 1 base stayed unmatched. The CDR3 length is 13 residues. CDR3 nucleotide sequence: TGTGCCAGCAGCTCGGGACAGGGAAACACCATATATTTT. Its protein is CASSSGQGNTIYF.

V gene TRBV7-2 combines with J gene TRBJ1-5; D may be TRBD1 (6 bases). This CDR3 spans 13 amino acids. Trimming stripped 4 bases from V and 5 bases from J, with 9 bases between. CDR1 and CDR2 (germline): SGHTA, FQGNSA. The CDR3 spells CASSSRGDQPQHF. CDR3 in DNA: TGTGCCAGCAGCTCCAGGGGAGATCAGCCCCAGCATTTT.

This chain uses TRBV6-6 with TRBJ2-2; tentatively, D is TRBD1 (5 bases). The ends were cut back, 7 bases at V and 2 bases at J, with 17 bases in the middle. The CDR3 loop spans 16 amino acids. Per the germline V gene, CDR1 is MNHNY and CDR2 is SVGAGI (reference sequence). The CDR3 spells CASNRVVQANTGELFF. The CDR3 DNA reads as TGTGCCAGCAATCGTGTAGTACAGGCAAACACCGGGGAGCTGTTTTTT.

The gene calls are TRBV27 and TRBJ2-1; 8 bases fit TRBD1. With V trimmed by 5 bases and J by 3 bases, 6 bases remained unmatched. Germline lookup yields CDR1 MNHEY and CDR2 SMNVEV (reference sequence). This CDR3 has 15 residues. The CDR3 here is CASSETGANYNEQFF. In DNA, the CDR3 is TGTGCCAGCAGTGAGACAGGGGCCAACTACAATGAGCAGTTCTTC.

This chain connects TRBV19 to TRBJ1-1; maybe TRBD1 (6 bases). The CDR3 runs 14 residues. Trimming stripped 6 bases from V and 6 bases from J, with 17 bases between. Per germline, CDR1 LNHDA and CDR2 SQIVND (reference sequence). CDR3 DNA sequence: TGTGCCAGTAGCAACTGGGGGCAGGGCTCTGAAGCTTTCTTT. Its protein product is CASSNWGQGSEAFF.

This clone has only one observation. The chain links TRBV5-6 to TRBJ1-2; D possibly corresponds to TRBD1 (6 bases). There are 16 residues in the CDR3. Germline CDR1 and CDR2: SGHDT and YYEEEE. The V gene lost 4 bases and the J gene lost 3 bases, with 19 bases spanning the gap. In DNA, the CDR3 is TGTGCCAGCAGCAGGGGCCCGGGACACCAGGACTATGGCTACACCTTC. It codes for CASSRGPGHQDYGYTF.

This clone was counted between two and nine times. The gene calls are TRBV6-5 and TRBJ1-5; D possibly corresponds to TRBD1 (6 bases). This CDR3 is 13 amino acids long. The germline V and J ends were trimmed by 7 bases and 5 bases, with 12 bases remaining between them. Looked up from germline, CDR1 is MNHEY and CDR2 is SVGAGI. DNA of the CDR3: TGTGCCAGCAAGCGGTCAGGGGATCAGCCCCAGCATTTT. Amino acids: CASKRSGDQPQHF.

This clone was seen a single time. The rearrangement joins TRBV19 to TRBJ2-1, with 7 bases that match TRBD2. This CDR3 has 18 amino acids. V lost 1 base and J lost 0; bases outside the gene matches: 9. Per the germline V gene, CDR1 is LNHDA and CDR2 is SQIVND (reference sequence). The CDR3 bases are TGTGCCAGTAGTATAGTCGGACTAGATTCTGGCTCCTACAATGAGCAGTTCTTC. Translated: CASSIVGLDSGSYNEQFF.

This clone is a singleton in its sample. V and J are TRBV5-6 and TRBJ1-1, with no clear D. With 0 bases removed from V and 0 bases from J, the gap between germline ends came to 9 bases. The CDR3 is 15 amino acids. From germline, CDR1 is SGHDT and CDR2 YYEEEE. Written as DNA, the CDR3 is TGTGCCAGCAGCTTGGAACGGGGAGTGAACACTGAAGCTTTCTTT. Translating gives CASSLERGVNTEAFF.